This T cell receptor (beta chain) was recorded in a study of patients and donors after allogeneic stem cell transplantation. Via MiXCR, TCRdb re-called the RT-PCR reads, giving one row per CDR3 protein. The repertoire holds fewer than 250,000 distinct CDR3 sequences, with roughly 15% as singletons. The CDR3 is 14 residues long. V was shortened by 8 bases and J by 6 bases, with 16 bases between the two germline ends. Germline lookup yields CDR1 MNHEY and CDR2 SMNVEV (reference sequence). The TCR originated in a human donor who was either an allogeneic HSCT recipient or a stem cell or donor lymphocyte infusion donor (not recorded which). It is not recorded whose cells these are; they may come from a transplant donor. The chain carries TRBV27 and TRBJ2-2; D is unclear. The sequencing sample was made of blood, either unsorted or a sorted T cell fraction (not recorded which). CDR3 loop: CASATQEIAGELFF. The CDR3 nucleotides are TGTGCCAGCGCAACTCAGGAAATCGCCGGGGAGCTGTTTTTT.